This T cell receptor (beta chain) comes out of a study of shared clonotypes between healthy human individuals. Regarding the study as a whole: Clonotype sharing across four donors was observed for around 4.8% of naive CD4 clonotypes.

As concerns this clone: Its antigen is undetermined.

Donors, healthy HIV-negative adults, lacked recent acute infections or vaccinations. Each subset's genomic DNA was shared equally among a number of immunoSEQ plates. TCRdb's table, derived via immunoSEQ multiplex PCR, lists solely in-frame clones and lacks some. The data show about a million clones, with under 80% seen just once and 1.4% held by the top ten. V lost 6 bases and J lost 7; bases outside the gene matches: 13. The CDR3 is made up of 17 amino acids. Looked up from germline, CDR1 is SNHLY and CDR2 is FYNNEI. V usage is TRBV2 and J usage is TRBJ2-2, with 11 bases matching TRBD2. Source material: memory CD4+ T cells sorted from blood. Documented subset: CD45RA-negative fraction. The clonotype comes from a man aged 18 to 30 in good health. CDR3 nucleotide sequence: TGTGCCAGCAGCCCCCTCACTAGCGGGAGTGGGGGCGGGGAGCTGTTTTTT. This translates into CASSPLTSGSGGGELFF. The entire variable domain, with the rest obtained from reference TRBV2 and TRBJ2-2, is as follows: EPEVTQTPSHQVTQMGQEVILRCVPISNHLYFYWYRQILGQKVEFLVSFYNNEISEKSEIFDDQFSVERPDGSNFTLKIRSTKLEDSAMYFCASSPLTSGSGGGELFFGEGSRLTVL.